These 21 T cell receptor beta chains came from one sample sequenced in a study of T cells in Graves' hyperthyroidism and ophthalmopathy. Regions amplified from RNA transcripts were the TCR beta CDR3 regions. First-round RT-PCR with HTBI primers amplified the TCR CDR3 region. MiXCR, applied by TCRdb to the multiplex PCR reads, yields one record per CDR3 protein. The sample includes approximately 530,000 distinct CDR3 sequences, nearly 20% of them seen just once. Sequenced sample: blood. The receptors come from a man in his forties with Graves' ophthalmopathy.

This clonotype was picked up a small number of times. The chain couples TRBV29-1 to TRBJ1-1; possible D gene TRBD1, 5 bases. This CDR3 spans 11 amino acids. Trimming stripped 4 bases from V and 8 bases from J, with 11 bases between. Germline CDR1 SQVTM, CDR2 ANQGSEA. The chain's CDR3 is CSVVWGFEAFF. For the CDR3, the DNA is TGCAGCGTTGTGTGGGGGTTCGAAGCTTTCTTT.

V and J are TRBV19 and TRBJ1-3; no reliable D call. The V gene's germline CDR1 is LNHDA and CDR2 SQIVND (reference sequence). This CDR3 has 13 amino acids. V lost 10 bases and J lost 0, with 10 bases in between. The CDR3 spells CATRPTSGNTIYF. Here the CDR3 DNA reads TGTGCCACCAGACCAACCTCTGGAAACACCATATATTTT. The complete variable domain, with remaining parts taken from reference TRBV19 and TRBJ1-3, reads DGGITQSPKYLFRKEGQNVTLSCEQNLNHDAMYWYRQDPGQGLRLIYYSQIVNDFQKGDIAEGYSVSREKKESFPLTVTSAQKNPTAFYLCATRPTSGNTIYFGEGSWLTVV.

This clonotype was picked up many times. The chain is built from TRBV11-1 and TRBJ2-2, with no clear D. Germline V gene data show CDR1 as SGHAT and CDR2 as FQDESV (reference sequence). Trimming cost V 1 base and J 4 bases, with 13 bases left between them. This CDR3 spans 16 amino acids. Written as DNA, the CDR3 is TGTGCCAGCAGCTTAGTGGTCGAACGGACCACCGGGGAGCTGTTTTTT. It yields the protein CASSLVVERTTGELFF.

This chain uses TRBV9 with TRBJ2-3, with D perhaps matching TRBD1 (6 bases). The germline V gene encodes CDR1 SGDLS and CDR2 YYNGEE. V dropped 2 bases and J dropped 2 bases, with 18 bases sitting between them. The length of the CDR3 is 17 residues. CDR3 nucleotides: TGTGCCAGCAGCGTCGAAGGGGGAAGGAGAGTCACAGATACGCAGTATTTT. Encoded protein: CASSVEGGRRVTDTQYF. Full variable domain (missing parts from reference TRBV9 and TRBJ2-3): DSGVTQTPKHLITATGQRVTLRCSPRSGDLSVYWYQQSLDQGLQFLIQYYNGEERAKGNILERFSAQQFPDLHSELNLSSLELGDSALYFCASSVEGGRRVTDTQYFGPGTRLTVL.

This clonotype was seen many times. The V gene is TRBV3-1, the J gene TRBJ1-2; D is unclear. The CDR3 loop spans 15 amino acids. Germline CDR1 reads LGHDT; CDR2 reads YNNKEL (reference sequence). Trimming cost V 1 base and J 0 bases, with 9 bases left between them. CDR3 DNA sequence: TGTGCCAGCAGCCAAGGAGGCGGCGCTAACTATGGCTACACCTTC. Its protein product is CASSQGGGANYGYTF.

The chain has TRBV5-6 and TRBJ2-7, with 9 nucleotides matching TRBD1. After removal of 0 bases from V and 5 bases from J, the junction contained 6 bases not matched to a gene. CDR1 SGHDT and CDR2 YYEEEE come from the germline V gene. This CDR3 is 15 amino acids long. The CDR3 sequence: CASSLAGTGLNEQYF. The CDR3 nucleotides are TGTGCCAGCAGCTTGGCCGGGACAGGGTTAAACGAGCAGTACTTC.

Worth noting for this clonotype: This sequence may be a read error, since a much larger clone differs from it by one base. The chain uses TRBV7-8 and TRBJ2-3; D is ambiguous. The CDR3 runs to 12 residues. V gave up 7 bases and J gave up 5 bases, with 10 bases separating them. In germline, CDR1 is SGHVS, CDR2 FQNEAQ. This CDR3 is CASTPHEDTQYF. CDR3 DNA sequence: TGTGCCAGCACTCCACACGAAGATACGCAGTATTTT.

Only a few counts were recorded for this clonotype. This chain links TRBV5-1 with TRBJ2-5; 15 nucleotides align to TRBD2. This CDR3 spans 16 amino acids. Per the germline V gene, CDR1 is SGHRS and CDR2 is YFSETQ. Trimming removed 4 bases from V and 3 bases from J; junction bases left unmatched: 4. The CDR3 sequence is CASSGGTSGGKETQYF. The CDR3 DNA is TGCGCCAGCAGCGGCGGGACTAGCGGGGGGAAAGAGACCCAGTACTTC.

For this clonotype: This may be a read error: a much more frequent sequence differs by one nucleotide. The chain is built from TRBV3-1 and TRBJ2-1; 16 bases align to TRBD2. V shed 4 bases and J 5 bases; nucleotides not matched to a gene: 5. The length of the CDR3 is 17 residues. Germline V gene data show CDR1 as LGHDT and CDR2 as YNNKEL (reference sequence). The DNA for the CDR3 is TGTGCCAGCAGCCCCGGGACTAGCGGGAGGGCCCACAATGAGCAGTTCTTC. Residues: CASSPGTSGRAHNEQFF.

The chain joins TRBV2 to TRBJ2-1, with D tentatively TRBD1 (6 bases). The CDR3 has 16 residues. Germline-derived CDR1 and CDR2 are SNHLY and FYNNEI. V lost 8 bases and J lost 7, with 24 bases in between. CDR3 in amino acids: CASGKQGLGSGNEQFF. The DNA for the CDR3 is TGTGCCAGCGGTAAACAGGGTCTCGGATCAGGAAATGAGCAGTTCTTC. Looking up the rest from reference TRBV2 and TRBJ2-1 gives the full variable domain: EPEVTQTPSHQVTQMGQEVILRCVPISNHLYFYWYRQILGQKVEFLVSFYNNEISEKSEIFDDQFSVERPDGSNFTLKIRSTKLEDSAMYFCASGKQGLGSGNEQFFGPGTRLTVL.

This chain joins TRBV10-3 and TRBJ1-3; no clear D. CDR3 size: 13 residues. The ends were cut back, 11 bases at V and 0 bases at J, with 11 bases in the middle. The germline V gene encodes CDR1 ENHRY and CDR2 SYGVKD. The CDR3 reads CASDERSGNTIYF. As DNA, the CDR3 is TGTGCCTCAGACGAACGCTCTGGAAACACCATATATTTT.

The gene calls are TRBV5-1 and TRBJ2-7, with D possibly matching TRBD1 (5 bases). V dropped 2 bases and J dropped 4 bases, with 16 bases sitting between them. The CDR3 is made up of 15 amino acids. Germline loops: CDR1 SGHRS, CDR2 YFSETQ. The CDR3 DNA reads as TGCGCCAGCAGCTTCGACAGCCCGCGAACGTACGAGCAGTACTTC. This sequence encodes CASSFDSPRTYEQYF.

This rearrangement joins TRBV6-5 to TRBJ2-2; the D gene is possibly TRBD1 (5 bases). V lost 2 bases and J lost 0, with 7 bases in between. The CDR3 has 15 amino acids. Germline V gives CDR1 MNHEY, CDR2 SVGAGI. The CDR3 DNA sequence: TGTGCCAGCAGTTACGGCAGGGCGAACACCGGGGAGCTGTTTTTT. This translates into CASSYGRANTGELFF.

The chain recombines TRBV10-3 with TRBJ2-7, with 8 bases matching TRBD1. This CDR3 comprises 17 residues. Germline loops: CDR1 ENHRY, CDR2 SYGVKD. V gave up 10 bases and J gave up 3 bases; unmatched junction bases: 20. The CDR3 sequence is CASSQAPQDRVGYEQYF. The CDR3 coding sequence is TGTGCCAGCAGCCAAGCCCCTCAGGACAGGGTAGGCTACGAGCAGTACTTC.

This clonotype has only one observation. J is TRBJ2-1 and V is TRBV6-2 or TRBV6-3; TRBD2 might be the D (6 bases). Germline CDR1 is MNHEY and CDR2 is SVGEGT. The germline V and J ends were trimmed by 7 bases and 7 bases, with 11 bases remaining between them. This CDR3 is 12 amino acids long. CDR3 in DNA: TGTGCCAGCAATCCCGCGGGGAATGAGCAGTTCTTC. Translation gives CASNPAGNEQFF.

V gene TRBV30 combines with J gene TRBJ2-7, with a weak D call TRBD2 (5 bases). Trimming stripped 2 bases from V and 4 bases from J, with 15 bases between. CDR1 GTSNPN and CDR2 SVGIG come from the germline V gene (reference sequence). This CDR3 contains 14 residues. CDR3 residues: CAWSKPGKQYEQYF. DNA for the CDR3: TGTGCCTGGAGTAAACCGGGGAAGCAGTACGAGCAGTACTTC.

This clonotype turned up a few times. The chain uses TRBV5-6 and TRBJ2-3, with D unresolved. Germline V gene sequence: CDR1 SGHDT, CDR2 YYEEEE. Trimming removed 1 base from V and 7 bases from J, with 7 bases in between. The CDR3 runs 12 residues. CDR3 residues: CASSLTQNTQYF. The CDR3 DNA reads as TGTGCCAGCAGCTTGACCCAGAATACGCAGTATTTT.

Many counts were recorded for this clonotype. The rearrangement uses TRBV6-1 and TRBJ2-1, with 11 bases fitting TRBD2. CDR1 and CDR2 (germline): MNHNS, SASEGT. The CDR3 has 15 residues. After removal of 6 bases from V and 6 bases from J, the junction contained 7 bases not matched to a gene. CDR3 protein: CASSETSGSFNEQFF. The CDR3 nucleotides read TGTGCCAGCAGCGAAACTAGCGGGAGTTTCAATGAGCAGTTCTTC.

The chain recombines TRBV10-3 with TRBJ2-7; the D gene is possibly TRBD1 (5 bases). V lost 3 bases to trimming and J lost 4 bases, with 7 bases between them. Per the germline V gene, CDR1 is ENHRY and CDR2 is SYGVKD. The CDR3 is 12 residues long. The CDR3, as DNA: TGTGCCATCAGTGATCAGGGTTACGAGCAGTACTTC. It is translated as CAISDQGYEQYF.

This clonotype appeared many times. The chain has TRBV3-1 and TRBJ2-3; 9 bases line up with TRBD2. This CDR3 spans 16 amino acids. Trimming took 0 bases from V and 6 from J; bases not matched to a gene: 7. Germline V gene sequence: CDR1 LGHDT, CDR2 YNNKEL (reference sequence). In DNA, the CDR3 is TGTGCCAGCAGCCAAGAACCTAGCGGGATAACGGATACGCAGTATTTT. Translating it yields CASSQEPSGITDTQYF.

This clonotype was observed at least ten times. The genes are TRBV3-1 and TRBJ1-4; D unclear. Germline V lookup: CDR1 LGHDT, CDR2 YNNKEL (reference sequence). CDR3 length: 16 residues. V dropped 4 bases and J dropped 8 bases, with 20 bases sitting between them. The CDR3 reads CASSPQDGSLREKLFF. CDR3 DNA: TGTGCCAGCAGCCCTCAGGACGGCTCCCTAAGGGAAAAACTGTTTTTT. The entire variable domain, with the rest obtained from reference TRBV3-1 and TRBJ1-4, is as follows: DTAVSQTPKYLVTQMGNDKSIKCEQNLGHDTMYWYKQDSKKFLKIMFSYNNKELIINETVPNRFSPKSPDKAHLNLHINSLELGDSAVYFCASSPQDGSLREKLFFGSGTQLSVL.